This T cell receptor (beta chain) was sequenced in a study of Ad26.COV2.S vaccination and SARS-CoV-2 variants. Overall study context: Donor got 5x10^10 or 1x10^11 viral particles of Ad26.COV2.S.

The repertoire was sequenced with immunoSEQ multiplex PCR; TCRdb's copy has only in-frame clones and lacks some. The table has about 350,000 clones, more than 85% seen once. This clone came up once. Its antigen is unidentified. Noted treatment: 15 to 20 received Ad26.COV2.S at low or high dose, single or two shots; 5 received placebo; per-sample allocation not given. It was on day 63 after the first vaccine or placebo injection that samples were taken. Study-level points and caveats: Placebo recipients showed lower spike-specific TCR breadth than vaccinees. Substantial breadth in spike-specific CD8+ and CD4+ T cell responses was reportedly seen after vaccination. It was found that vaccine and placebo recipients had similar non-spike TCR breadth.

The V and J ends lost 4 bases and 4 bases, in that order; junction bases with no gene match: 6. The CDR3 totals 15 residues. Germline CDR1 is SGHRS and CDR2 is YFSETQ. This TCR derives from a person between 18 and 65 years old who received the Ad26.COV2.S COVID-19 vaccine or a placebo. The chain couples TRBV5-1 to TRBJ1-1, with 11 bases matching TRBD1. The sample consisted of peripheral blood, taken in a trial of Ad26.COV2.S vaccine versus placebo. CDR3 loop: CASSHPGQGVTEAFF. In DNA form, the CDR3 reads TGCGCCAGCAGCCACCCGGGACAGGGGGTCACTGAAGCTTTCTTT.